The 8 T cell receptor beta chains presented below share a single source sample, sequenced in a study of cytomegalovirus exposure and HLA in healthy donors. This PCR relied on a set of 60 Vbeta primers and 13 Jbeta primers. Clones were read by immunoSEQ multiplex PCR, and TCRdb kept only the in-frame ones, dropping some. The sample carries 100,000 to 150,000 clones, approximately 81% recorded once. Sequenced input: PBMCs. Receptors were obtained from a male donor in good health and CMV-seronegative.

There are a few counts of this clone. V and J are TRBV15 and TRBJ1-3; D is ambiguous. Per germline, CDR1 LNHNV and CDR2 YYDKDF (reference sequence). Trimming removed 5 bases at V and 5 bases at J, with 10 bases between. CDR3 length equals 13 residues. The CDR3 DNA reads as TGTGCCACCAGCGTCCAGGCCAGAAACACCATATATTTT. Encoded protein: CATSVQARNTIYF.

The V and J genes are TRBV28 and TRBJ2-1; perhaps TRBD2 as D (6 bases). Trimming left V 3 bases short and J 3 bases short, with 12 bases between. CDR3 size: 15 residues. Germline CDR1 and CDR2: MDHEN and SYDVKM. CDR3 nucleotides: TGTGCCAGCAGTTTGTGGGGACTCTTCTACAATGAGCAGTTCTTC. Translation gives CASSLWGLFYNEQFF.

The chain joins TRBV7-6 to TRBJ2-7; no clear D gene. This CDR3 spans 16 amino acids. The germline V gene encodes CDR1 SGHVS and CDR2 FNYEAQ. Trimming removed 1 base at V and 12 bases at J, with 25 bases between. DNA for the CDR3: TGTGCCAGCAGCTTAGGTCCGGTCAGCACCCAGGCCGTTCTGTACTTC. Translating gives CASSLGPVSTQAVLYF. The variable domain in full, with the rest retrieved from reference TRBV7-6 and TRBJ2-7, is GAGVSQSPRYKVTKRGQDVALRCDPISGHVSLYWYRQALGQGPEFLTYFNYEAQQDKSGLPNDRFSAERPEGSISTLTIQRTEQRDSAMYRCASSLGPVSTQAVLYFGPGTRLTVT.

This clone occurred a few times. This chain joins TRBV7-5 and TRBJ2-7; the D call of TRBD1 is as the table states it, not checked on the DNA. TRBV7-5 is a pseudogene locus. CDR3 size: 16 residues. The CDR3 spells CARSFAQTGILYEQYF. The DNA of the CDR3 is TGTGCCAGAAGCTTCGCCCAGACAGGGATATTGTACGAGCAGTACTTC.

This chain joins TRBV27 and TRBJ1-4, with 9 bases fitting TRBD1. Germline-derived CDR1 and CDR2 are MNHEY and SMNVEV (reference sequence). CDR3 length: 16 residues. The V segment lost 8 bases and the J segment 4 bases; nucleotides outside the gene matches: 11. DNA for the CDR3: TGTGCCAGCGGGCGGAGGGACAGGGTCTTTAATGAAAAACTGTTTTTT. Amino acid sequence: CASGRRDRVFNEKLFF.

This chain joins TRBV4-1 and TRBJ2-5; D ambiguous. The length of the CDR3 is 14 residues. Looked up from germline, CDR1 is MGHRA and CDR2 is YSYEKL. Trimming took off 1 base at V and 2 bases at J, with 8 bases between the two ends. CDR3 sequence: CASSQAVQQETQYF. CDR3 DNA sequence: TGCGCCAGCAGCCAAGCCGTCCAGCAAGAGACCCAGTACTTC.

This clone was detected once. This chain joins TRBV7-9 and TRBJ2-2, with 7 bases lining up with TRBD1. CDR1 SEHNR and CDR2 FQNEAQ come from the germline V gene (reference sequence). This CDR3 is 14 amino acids long. With 6 bases clipped from V and 6 bases from J, the junction kept 7 bases outside the gene matches. This CDR3 reads CASRDDRAPGELFF. DNA of the CDR3: TGTGCCAGCAGAGATGACAGGGCACCCGGGGAGCTGTTTTTT.

This clone has a handful of counts. The V gene is TRBV19, the J gene TRBJ2-5; 8 bases align to TRBD1. Trimming cost V 0 bases and J 4 bases; bases outside gene matches: 7. Germline CDR1 is LNHDA and CDR2 is SQIVND (reference sequence). The CDR3 length is 16 residues. CDR3 in amino acids: CASSIDGQGFVETQYF. CDR3 bases: TGTGCCAGTAGTATAGACGGACAGGGTTTCGTAGAGACCCAGTACTTC.